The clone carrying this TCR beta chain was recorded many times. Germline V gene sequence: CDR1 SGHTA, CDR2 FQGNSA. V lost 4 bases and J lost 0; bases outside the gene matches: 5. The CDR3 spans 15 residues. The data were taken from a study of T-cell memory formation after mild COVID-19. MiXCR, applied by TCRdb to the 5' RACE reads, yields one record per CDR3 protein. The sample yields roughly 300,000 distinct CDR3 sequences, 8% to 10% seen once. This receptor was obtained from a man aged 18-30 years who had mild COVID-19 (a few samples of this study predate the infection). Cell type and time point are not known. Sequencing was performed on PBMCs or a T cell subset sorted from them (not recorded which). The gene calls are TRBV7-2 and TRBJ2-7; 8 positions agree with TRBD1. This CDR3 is CASSSGGTLSYEQYF. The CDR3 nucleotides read TGTGCCAGCAGCTCAGGGGGCACCCTCTCCTACGAGCAGTACTTC.